These 6 T cell receptor beta chains came from one sample sequenced in a study of CD8+CD57+ T cells in acquired aplastic anemia. For CDR3 and TCR beta VDJ profiling, genomic DNA was the template used. TCRdb passed the reads through MiXCR, listing each CDR3 protein once. Of a few hundred thousand distinct CDR3 sequences in the sample, around 60% are singletons; the top ten hold less than 30%. Sequences were obtained from sorted CD4+, CD8+, or CD8+CD57+ T cells (not recorded which) from PBMCs. These receptors were taken from a human donor in good health.

This clonotype was seen a few times. The chain couples TRBV20-1 to TRBJ2-1; maybe TRBD2 (6 bases). There are 14 residues in the CDR3. Germline CDR1 is DFQATT and CDR2 is SNEGSKA (reference sequence). V was pared by 1 base and J by 12 bases, with 19 bases between. The CDR3 nucleotides read TGCAGTGCTAGAGGGGAACATGTTGGGCGGGGGCAGTTCTTC. Protein sequence: CSARGEHVGRGQFF.

This clonotype was counted a few times. Since a much larger clone is just one base distant, this may be a read error. J is TRBJ2-7 and V is TRBV3-1, with D possibly TRBD2 on 6 matching bases. CDR1 and CDR2 from the germline V gene are LGHDT and YNNKEL (reference sequence). The CDR3 has 14 residues. CDR3 protein: CASSHEGGAYEQCF. CDR3 sequence (DNA): TGTGCCAGCAGCCACGAAGGAGGGGCCTACGAGCAGTGCTTC.

In this sample, this clonotype turned up a few times. The J gene is TRBJ1-1, the V gene TRBV10-3; the D is unclear. This CDR3 is built from 13 residues. Germline CDR1 is ENHRY and CDR2 is SYGVKD. V lost 8 bases to trimming and J lost 4 bases, with 14 bases between them. Here the CDR3 DNA reads TGTGCCATCTCCGAGGAGGACGGCACTGAAGCTTTCTTT. It encodes CAISEEDGTEAFF.

The V gene is TRBV12-3 or TRBV12-4, the J gene TRBJ2-3, with D hard to call. Deletions cut 3 bases from V and 6 bases from J, with 10 bases between. The CDR3 extends over 13 amino acids. CDR3 sequence reads: CASSFARPDTQYF. The CDR3 nucleotides read TGTGCCAGCAGTTTTGCCCGACCCGATACGCAGTATTTT.

The chain carries TRBV24-1 and TRBJ1-1; no clear D. Germline values: CDR1 KGHDR, CDR2 SFDVKD. The CDR3 is made up of 13 amino acids. Between the trimmed V and J ends, which lost 3 bases and 3 bases, there was a span of 7 bases. The CDR3 region is CATSDDRHTEAFF. CDR3 nucleotide sequence: TGTGCCACCAGTGATGATAGACACACTGAAGCTTTCTTT.

The genes are TRBV19 and TRBJ1-1, with 8 bases matching TRBD1. Germline values: CDR1 LNHDA, CDR2 SQIVND (reference sequence). The CDR3 extends over 17 amino acids. V shed 3 bases, J shed 3 bases, and the junction held 12 bases outside the gene matches. The CDR3 loop is CASSMDRESMRDTEAFF. CDR3 in DNA: TGTGCCAGTAGTATGGACAGGGAGAGCATGAGGGACACTGAAGCTTTCTTT.